A single T cell receptor (beta chain) is shown here with its context. Its antigen is currently not known. Per-nucleotide qualities are absent, and no much larger clonotype sits a single base away. This sample is drawn from a study of blood T cell repertoires in COVID-19 (TCRdb year 2020). For the study in its entirety: Samples covering the acute and convalescent phases of COVID-19 were provided by collaborators in the United States, Italy and Spain. The prospective study material was composed of cDNA or gDNA derived from T cells, B-cell-depleted T cells, or PBMCs. Subjects who had been exposed to COVID-19, were actively infected with it, or had recovered from it provided the deeply sampled blood TCRbeta repertoires that made up the dataset. The repertoires were released in a freely available public database meant as a resource for research on the immune response to SARS-CoV-2. The samples were drawn from the first 160 participants of the ongoing ImmuneRACE study and from 1,200 or so subjects provided by 6 global collaborators. Sample metadata almost always included a de-identified subject ID, COVID-19 status, age in years and sex. Where available, HLA class I and class II types were obtained from metadata supplied by the sample provider rather than from assay-based typing.

V is pared back by 5 bases and J by 2 bases, with 8 bases lying between the germline termini. As encoded in the germline V gene (reference sequence), CDR1 is MNHEY while CDR2 is SMNVEV. The CDR3 goes from the cysteine to the phenylalanine over 13 residues. Only CDR3 DNA is held: 39 bases, read in frame from base 1. The paper's findings and limits, for the study overall: The quantity of clinical and demographic metadata differed by source and by participant and was supplied without curation.

Each collaborating institution followed its own protocols to collect whole blood in K2EDTA tubes. For TCRbeta analysis, collaborators shipped samples as frozen whole blood, isolated PBMCs, or DNA extracted from either of those sample types. TCRbeta CDR3 regions were amplified from genomic DNA by means of the immunoSEQ Assay, a bias-controlled multiplex PCR. The authors' pipeline ran thus. Nucleated cell counts per sample were estimated from amplification of reference gene primers within the assay. To quantify the absolute abundance of each unique TCRbeta CDR3 rearrangement, sequence reads were collapsed and filtered. For each sample, productive Simpson clonality was calculated as the square root of Simpson's diversity index across productive rearrangements. In its TCRdb copy, this immuneACCESS table keeps in-frame sequences only and misses some clones. Where compared with another copy, unresolved V genes explain less than half of these, and the others have no known cause. V, J and clone size reflect that table, while D and trimming were determined from the DNA. The sample contains some 95,000 clones, around 80% of them found a single time. Clones ranked in the top ten supply over 6% of the sample.

The specimen sequenced was peripheral blood. This TCR derives from a man aged 65 to 79 with acute or convalescent COVID-19. The chain couples TRBV27 to TRBJ2-3, and TRBD1 may be the D gene, going by 6 matching bases. The nucleotides read TGTGCCAGCAGTCGGACAGTCACAGATACGCAGTATTTT. Its protein reads: CASSRTVTDTQYF.